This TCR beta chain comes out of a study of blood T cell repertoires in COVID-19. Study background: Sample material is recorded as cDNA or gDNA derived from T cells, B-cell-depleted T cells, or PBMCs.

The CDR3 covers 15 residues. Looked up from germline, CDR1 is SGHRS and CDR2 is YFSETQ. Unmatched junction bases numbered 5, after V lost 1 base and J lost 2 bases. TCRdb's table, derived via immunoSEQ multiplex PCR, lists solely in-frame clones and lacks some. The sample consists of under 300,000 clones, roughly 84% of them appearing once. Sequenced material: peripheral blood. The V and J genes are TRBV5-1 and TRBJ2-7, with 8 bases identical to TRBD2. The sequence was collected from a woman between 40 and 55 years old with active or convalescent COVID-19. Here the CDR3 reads CASSLSGGAPYEQYF. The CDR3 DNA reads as TGCGCCAGCAGCTTGAGCGGGGGCGCCCCCTACGAGCAGTACTTC.